A selection of T cell receptor beta chains follows, all from one sample in a study of long-term antiretroviral therapy in people with HIV. Clones were read by immunoSEQ multiplex PCR, and TCRdb kept only the in-frame ones, dropping some. The sample comprises 25,000 to 30,000 clones, 75% to 85% of which are singletons, and 14% rests with the top ten. Sequenced here: unsorted PBMCs, sampled 2.9 years after starting antiretroviral therapy. These receptors all stem from a man between 45 and 60 years old with HIV. The conserved cysteine and the conserved F or W are not part of the CDR3 here.

V	length	J	CDR3
TRBV28	9	TRBJ2-7	ASSYAYEQY
TRBV4-1	9	TRBJ2-7	ASSQENEQY
TRBV6-1	12	TRBJ1-5	ASSPLGGNQPQH
TRBV27	11	TRBJ1-1	ASRTWGGQAAF
TRBV2	13	TRBJ2-1	ASRTSGGYYNEQF
TRBV7-9	13	TRBJ2-7	ASSRRDRRSYEQY
TRBV7-8	9	TRBJ1-1	ASSPGTEAF
TRBV7-3	12	TRBJ2-4	ASSLTKDANIQY
TRBV6-5	13	TRBJ1-4	ASTPRGGGGEKLF
TRBV23-1	17	TRBJ1-6	ASSQLRGTGGALNSPLH
TRBV2	13	TRBJ2-3	ASSRHGSPADTQY
TRBV7-3	16	TRBJ2-5	ASSLRGELAGRQETQY